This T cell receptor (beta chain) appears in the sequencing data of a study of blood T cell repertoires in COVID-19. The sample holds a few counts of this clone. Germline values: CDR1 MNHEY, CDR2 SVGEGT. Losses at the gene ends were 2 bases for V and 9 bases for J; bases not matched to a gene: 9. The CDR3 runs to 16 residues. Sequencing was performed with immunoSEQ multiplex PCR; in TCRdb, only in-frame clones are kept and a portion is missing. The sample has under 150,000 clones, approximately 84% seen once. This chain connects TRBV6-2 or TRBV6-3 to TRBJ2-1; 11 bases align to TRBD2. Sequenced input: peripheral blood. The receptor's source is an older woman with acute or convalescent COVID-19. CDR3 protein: CASSYRIAGGPSEQFF. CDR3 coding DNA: TGTGCCAGCAGTTACAGGATAGCGGGAGGGCCGAGTGAGCAGTTCTTC.